These T cell receptor beta chains were read from a single sample in a study of human T cells and chemical hapten exposure. TCRdb re-analysed the RACE reads in MiXCR, keeping a single row per CDR3 protein. The sample has tens of thousands of distinct CDR3 sequences, about 5.5% seen once; the top ten hold roughly 13%. The source material was whole blood. These TCRs come from a human donor in good health. Some clones in this sample may be carry-over from other donors' samples. The CDR3 runs from the conserved cysteine through the conserved F or W. D genes are given only for firm matches. Not every row has a clone size; where given, it reads once, few, many or a size class.

J gene: TRBJ2-3
D gene: TRBD1
clone size: many
V gene: TRBV29-1
CDR3 protein: CSVKPGQGIDTQYF
CDR3 DNA: TGCAGCGTTAAACCGGGACAGGGTATCGATACGCAGTATTTT

J gene: TRBJ2-7
D gene: NA
clone size: many
V gene: TRBV6-2/TRBV6-3
CDR3 protein: CASSYPDSYEQYF
CDR3 DNA: TGTGCCAGCAGTTACCCGGACTCATACGAGCAGTACTTC

J gene: TRBJ2-3
D gene: NA
clone size: many
V gene: TRBV6-5
CDR3 protein: CASSYRDGDTQYF
CDR3 DNA: TGTGCCAGCAGTTACAGAGACGGGGATACGCAGTATTTT

J gene: TRBJ2-3
D gene: TRBD2
clone size: few
V gene: TRBV7-2
CDR3 protein: CASSPGLAGGTYTQYF
CDR3 DNA: TGTGCCAGCAGCCCGGGACTAGCGGGGGGGACGTATACGCAGTATTTT

J gene: TRBJ2-3
D gene: NA
clone size: many
V gene: TRBV13
CDR3 protein: CASSLRGRKVGDTQYF
CDR3 DNA: TGTGCCAGCAGCTTGAGGGGACGGAAGGTAGGAGATACGCAGTATTTT

J gene: TRBJ2-1
D gene: NA
clone size: many
V gene: TRBV29-1
CDR3 protein: CSVEGTGKNYNEQFF
CDR3 DNA: TGCAGCGTTGAAGGCACAGGGAAAAACTACAATGAGCAGTTCTTC

J gene: TRBJ1-6
D gene: NA
clone size: NA
V gene: TRBV7-2
CDR3 protein: CASSLVLAGSPLHF
CDR3 DNA: TGTGCCAGCAGCTTGGTCCTTGCAGGGTCACCCCTCCACTTT

J gene: TRBJ2-1
D gene: TRBD2
clone size: many
V gene: TRBV20-1
CDR3 protein: CSAPRLADYNEQFF
CDR3 DNA: TGCAGTGCCCCCAGACTAGCGGACTACAATGAGCAGTTCTTC

J gene: TRBJ2-5
D gene: NA
clone size: many
V gene: TRBV7-9
CDR3 protein: CASSPSTAETQYF
CDR3 DNA: TGTGCCAGCAGCCCCTCAACTGCAGAGACCCAGTACTTC

J gene: TRBJ1-2
D gene: NA
clone size: few
V gene: TRBV28
CDR3 protein: CASSSVYGYTF
CDR3 DNA: TGTGCCAGCAGTTCTGTCTATGGCTACACCTTC

J gene: TRBJ2-5
D gene: NA
clone size: many
V gene: TRBV5-1
CDR3 protein: CASSPGLAETQYF
CDR3 DNA: TGCGCCAGCAGCCCGGGACTTGCAGAGACCCAGTACTTC

J gene: TRBJ2-5
D gene: TRBD2
clone size: NA
V gene: TRBV7-9
CDR3 protein: CASSAALAEQETQYF
CDR3 DNA: TGTGCCAGCAGCGCCGCACTAGCGGAGCAAGAGACCCAGTACTTC

J gene: TRBJ2-3
D gene: TRBD1
clone size: NA
V gene: TRBV12-3/TRBV12-4
CDR3 protein: CASSPDRGGDTQYF
CDR3 DNA: TGTGCCAGCAGTCCGGACAGGGGGGGAGATACGCAGTATTTT

J gene: TRBJ2-3
D gene: NA
clone size: many
V gene: TRBV20-1
CDR3 protein: CSIRVRNTDTQYF
CDR3 DNA: TGCAGTATCCGGGTTCGTAACACAGATACGCAGTATTTT

J gene: TRBJ2-1
D gene: NA
clone size: many
V gene: TRBV20-1
CDR3 protein: CSARQLREQFF
CDR3 DNA: TGCAGTGCTAGACAGTTAAGGGAGCAGTTCTTC

J gene: TRBJ1-1
D gene: TRBD1
clone size: many
V gene: TRBV12-3/TRBV12-4
CDR3 protein: CASSSGTGGWSEAFF
CDR3 DNA: TGTGCCAGCAGTTCGGGGACAGGGGGCTGGTCTGAAGCTTTCTTT

J gene: TRBJ2-7
D gene: TRBD1
clone size: few
V gene: TRBV15
CDR3 protein: CATSIGQGMEYEQYF
CDR3 DNA: TGTGCCACCAGCATAGGACAGGGGATGGAATACGAGCAGTACTTC

J gene: TRBJ2-5
D gene: TRBD1
clone size: many
V gene: TRBV5-6
CDR3 protein: CASSARQGGTETQYF
CDR3 DNA: TGTGCCAGCAGCGCTAGACAGGGGGGGACCGAGACCCAGTACTTC

J gene: TRBJ2-3
D gene: TRBD2
clone size: many
V gene: TRBV5-1
CDR3 protein: CASSLGAGGRTDTQYF
CDR3 DNA: TGCGCCAGCAGCTTGGGTGCGGGAGGGCGCACAGATACGCAGTATTTT

J gene: TRBJ2-5
D gene: TRBD2
clone size: NA
V gene: TRBV7-6
CDR3 protein: CASSLSYRAGVGKTQYF
CDR3 DNA: TGTGCCAGCAGCTTATCTTACCGGGCGGGAGTCGGGAAGACCCAGTACTTC

J gene: TRBJ2-1
D gene: TRBD2
clone size: few
V gene: TRBV6-5
CDR3 protein: CASSFTPKRGENEQFF
CDR3 DNA: TGTGCCAGCAGTTTTACCCCTAAGCGGGGGGAAAATGAGCAGTTCTTC

J gene: TRBJ2-1
D gene: TRBD2
clone size: many
V gene: TRBV7-8
CDR3 protein: CASSAILAGDYNEQFF
CDR3 DNA: TGTGCCAGCAGCGCCATACTAGCGGGAGACTACAATGAGCAGTTCTTC

J gene: TRBJ1-6
D gene: TRBD1
clone size: many
V gene: TRBV2
CDR3 protein: CASSSSGGPGYNSPLHF
CDR3 DNA: TGTGCCAGCAGTTCGTCAGGGGGACCCGGCTATAATTCACCCCTCCACTTT

J gene: TRBJ1-2
D gene: NA
clone size: many
V gene: TRBV4-3
CDR3 protein: CASSQEDGQPHYGYTF
CDR3 DNA: TGCGCCAGCAGCCAAGAAGACGGACAGCCACACTATGGCTACACCTTC

J gene: TRBJ1-4
D gene: NA
clone size: NA
V gene: TRBV28
CDR3 protein: CASSPSWGCREKLFF
CDR3 DNA: TGTGCCAGCAGTCCCAGCTGGGGGTGTCGTGAAAAACTGTTTTTT

J gene: TRBJ2-1
D gene: TRBD1
clone size: few
V gene: TRBV5-1
CDR3 protein: CASSMGQLGQFF
CDR3 DNA: TGCGCCAGCAGCATGGGACAGTTAGGGCAGTTCTTC

J gene: TRBJ2-5
D gene: NA
clone size: many
V gene: TRBV28
CDR3 protein: CASSPQTVQETQYF
CDR3 DNA: TGTGCCAGCAGCCCCCAGACAGTGCAAGAGACCCAGTACTTC

J gene: TRBJ1-1
D gene: NA
clone size: NA
V gene: TRBV18
CDR3 protein: CASSPRNLNTEAFF
CDR3 DNA: TGTGCCAGCTCACCACGGAATCTGAACACTGAAGCTTTCTTT

J gene: TRBJ1-1
D gene: NA
clone size: many
V gene: TRBV5-1
CDR3 protein: CASSAGRLLNTEAFF
CDR3 DNA: TGCGCCAGCAGCGCCGGTCGACTCTTGAACACTGAAGCTTTCTTT

J gene: TRBJ1-4
D gene: TRBD1
clone size: many
V gene: TRBV4-1
CDR3 protein: CASSRDSTTNEKLFF
CDR3 DNA: TGCGCCAGCAGTCGGGACAGTACAACTAATGAAAAACTGTTTTTT

J gene: TRBJ2-1
D gene: NA
clone size: many
V gene: TRBV5-5
CDR3 protein: CASSLRGMTVQVF
CDR3 DNA: TGTGCCAGCAGCTTGCGGGGAATGACTGTCCAGGTCTTC

J gene: TRBJ2-5
D gene: NA
clone size: NA
V gene: TRBV5-4
CDR3 protein: CASSLGYQVQETQYF
CDR3 DNA: TGTGCCAGCAGCTTGGGGTATCAGGTTCAAGAGACCCAGTACTTC

J gene: TRBJ2-5
D gene: NA
clone size: many
V gene: TRBV5-1
CDR3 protein: CASNRERQETQYF
CDR3 DNA: TGCGCCAGCAACCGGGAGCGTCAAGAGACCCAGTACTTC

J gene: TRBJ2-5
D gene: NA
clone size: many
V gene: TRBV3-1
CDR3 protein: CASSRGPQETQYF
CDR3 DNA: TGTGCCAGCAGCCGAGGACCCCAAGAGACCCAGTACTTC

J gene: TRBJ1-4
D gene: NA
clone size: few
V gene: TRBV27
CDR3 protein: CASGKLFF
CDR3 DNA: TGTGCCAGCGGAAAACTGTTTTTT

J gene: TRBJ1-5
D gene: NA
clone size: many
V gene: TRBV15
CDR3 protein: CATSRVQGLGQPQHF
CDR3 DNA: TGTGCCACCAGCAGAGTTCAGGGTCTGGGTCAGCCCCAGCATTTT

J gene: TRBJ1-1
D gene: NA
clone size: NA
V gene: TRBV5-1
CDR3 protein: CASSWGAKVGTEAFF
CDR3 DNA: TGCGCCAGCAGCTGGGGAGCAAAGGTAGGCACTGAAGCTTTCTTT

J gene: TRBJ2-3
D gene: TRBD2
clone size: medium-sized
V gene: TRBV9
CDR3 protein: CASSFLAGPTDTQYF
CDR3 DNA: TGTGCCAGCAGCTTCCTAGCGGGACCCACAGATACGCAGTATTTT

J gene: TRBJ1-2
D gene: NA
clone size: few
V gene: TRBV4-1
CDR3 protein: CASSQENVHRTNNYGYTF
CDR3 DNA: TGCGCCAGCAGCCAAGAAAATGTCCACAGAACCAATAACTATGGCTACACCTTC

J gene: TRBJ1-4
D gene: NA
clone size: many
V gene: TRBV3-1
CDR3 protein: CASSQVGTPTEKLFF
CDR3 DNA: TGTGCCAGCAGCCAAGTGGGGACCCCCACTGAAAAACTGTTTTTT

J gene: TRBJ2-1
D gene: TRBD2
clone size: many
V gene: TRBV12-3/TRBV12-4
CDR3 protein: CASSSTLAGGPYNEQFF
CDR3 DNA: TGTGCCAGCAGTTCCACCCTAGCGGGGGGCCCCTACAATGAGCAGTTCTTC

J gene: TRBJ2-1
D gene: TRBD2
clone size: many
V gene: TRBV24-1
CDR3 protein: CATSDASGTRDNEQFF
CDR3 DNA: TGTGCCACCAGTGATGCCTCCGGGACTAGAGACAATGAGCAGTTCTTC

J gene: TRBJ2-1
D gene: TRBD2
clone size: many
V gene: TRBV4-1
CDR3 protein: CASSQWGLDNEQFF
CDR3 DNA: TGCGCCAGCAGCCAATGGGGACTAGACAATGAGCAGTTCTTC

J gene: TRBJ2-7
D gene: NA
clone size: many
V gene: TRBV5-1
CDR3 protein: CASSLQEHEQYF
CDR3 DNA: TGCGCCAGCAGCTTGCAGGAGCACGAGCAGTACTTC

J gene: TRBJ2-7
D gene: TRBD2
clone size: many
V gene: TRBV5-1
CDR3 protein: CASSLRGAYEQYF
CDR3 DNA: TGCGCCAGCAGCTTGCGGGGGGCCTACGAGCAGTACTTC

J gene: TRBJ2-3
D gene: TRBD2
clone size: many
V gene: TRBV27
CDR3 protein: CASSLGLGLAGRDTQYF
CDR3 DNA: TGTGCCAGCAGTTTGGGGCTGGGACTAGCGGGGCGAGATACGCAGTATTTT

J gene: TRBJ1-2
D gene: TRBD1
clone size: NA
V gene: TRBV29-1
CDR3 protein: CSVRATGTGGSYDYTF
CDR3 DNA: TGCAGCGTTCGCGCTACCGGGACAGGAGGGAGCTATGACTACACCTTC

J gene: TRBJ2-7
D gene: TRBD2
clone size: many
V gene: TRBV4-1
CDR3 protein: CASSQPGEGPEQYF
CDR3 DNA: TGCGCCAGCAGCCAACCCGGGGAGGGCCCCGAGCAGTACTTC

J gene: TRBJ2-1
D gene: NA
clone size: few
V gene: TRBV11-2
CDR3 protein: CASSLGRDNEQFF
CDR3 DNA: TGTGCCAGCAGCTTAGGGAGGGACAATGAGCAGTTCTTC

J gene: TRBJ2-1
D gene: NA
clone size: NA
V gene: TRBV5-4
CDR3 protein: CASSSLHSGSVGEQFF
CDR3 DNA: TGTGCCAGCAGCTCATTGCACTCCGGGAGTGTGGGTGAGCAGTTCTTC